Detailed here is one T cell receptor beta chain. The CDR3 runs to 14 residues. V was pared by 8 bases and J by 1 base, with 9 bases between. The germline CDR1 and CDR2 sequences are LNHDA and SQIVND (reference sequence). The PCR contained 60 Vbeta and 13 Jbeta primers. Using immunoSEQ multiplex PCR, the repertoire was profiled, and TCRdb retains in-frame clones only, with some absent. The sample table includes around 140,000 clones. The sample is drawn from a study of cytomegalovirus exposure and HLA in healthy donors. The specimen sequenced was PBMCs. The source of this sequence is a male donor in good health and CMV-seronegative. V and J are TRBV19 and TRBJ1-6, with D perhaps matching TRBD1 (5 bases). The CDR3 nucleotides read TGTGCCAGTGATGACAGATCCTATAATTCACCCCTCCACTTT. The encoded protein is CASDDRSYNSPLHF. Combining the CDR3 with reference TRBV19 and TRBJ1-6 gives the whole variable domain DGGITQSPKYLFRKEGQNVTLSCEQNLNHDAMYWYRQDPGQGLRLIYYSQIVNDFQKGDIAEGYSVSREKKESFPLTVTSAQKNPTAFYLCASDDRSYNSPLHFGNGTRLTVT.